The subject of this entry is one T cell receptor beta chain. Assay used: immunoSEQ multiplex PCR; TCRdb lists only in-frame clones, some missing. Seen here are 55,000 to 85,000 clones, roughly 89% observed once, and the top ten hold less than 2%. This specimen belongs to a study of T cell changes during pregnancy in multiple sclerosis. Germline-derived CDR1 and CDR2 are LGHNA and YSLEER. Trimming at V came to 0 bases and at J to 2 bases, leaving 7 bases not matched to a gene. This CDR3 is 17 amino acids long. The chain carries TRBV4-3 and TRBJ1-2; 9 bases align to TRBD1. The sequence derives from a female donor with multiple sclerosis, enrolled in a pregnancy study. Material: peripheral blood, obtained in the second trimester of pregnancy. The CDR3 bases are TGCGCCAGCAGCCAAGAGAGTGTGGGACAGGGAAACTATGGCTACACCTTC. Protein: CASSQESVGQGNYGYTF.